This entry concerns a single TCR beta chain. Cells designated naive CD8 were CD45RO-negative and were positively selected for CCR7, with terminally differentiated effector memory CD45RA+ cells excluded. The sample belongs to a study of shared clonotypes between healthy human individuals. Here immunoSEQ multiplex PCR was the method, and the copy in TCRdb shows in-frame clones only, minus some. There are 600,000 or so clones in the sample; 95% to 98% occur only once, and 0.3% lies in the top ten. The trim removed 2 bases at V and 4 bases at J, leaving 4 bases unmatched. Germline V gives CDR1 SGHNT, CDR2 YYREEE (reference sequence). This CDR3 spans 14 amino acids.

The chain links TRBV5-4 to TRBJ2-3, with 7 bases lining up with TRBD2. This TCR was sampled from a man aged 30-40 years in good health. Material for sequencing was naive CD8+ T cells sorted from blood. CDR3 in DNA: TGTGCCAGCAGCTTTTGGCTAGCGGCAGATACGCAGTATTTT. Amino acids: CASSFWLAADTQYF.